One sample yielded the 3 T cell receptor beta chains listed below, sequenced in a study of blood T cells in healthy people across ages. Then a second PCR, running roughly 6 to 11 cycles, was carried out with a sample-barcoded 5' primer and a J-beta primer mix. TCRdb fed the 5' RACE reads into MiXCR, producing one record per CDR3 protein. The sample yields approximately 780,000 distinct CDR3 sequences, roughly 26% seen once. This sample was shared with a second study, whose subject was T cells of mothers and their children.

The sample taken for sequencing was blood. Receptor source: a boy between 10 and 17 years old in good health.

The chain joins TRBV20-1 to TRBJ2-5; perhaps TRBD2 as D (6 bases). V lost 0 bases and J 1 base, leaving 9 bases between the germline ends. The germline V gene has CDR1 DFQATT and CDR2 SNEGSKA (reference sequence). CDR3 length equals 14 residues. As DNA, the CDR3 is TGCAGTGCTAGAGAGGAGGGGACCCAAGAGACCCAGTACTTC. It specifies CSAREEGTQETQYF.

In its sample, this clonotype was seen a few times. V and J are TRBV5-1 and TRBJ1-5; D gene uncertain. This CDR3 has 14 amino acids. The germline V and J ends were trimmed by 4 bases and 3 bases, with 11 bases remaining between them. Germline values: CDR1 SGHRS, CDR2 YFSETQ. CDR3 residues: CASSQDGFNQPQHF. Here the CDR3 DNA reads TGCGCCAGCAGCCAGGACGGATTCAATCAGCCCCAGCATTTT.

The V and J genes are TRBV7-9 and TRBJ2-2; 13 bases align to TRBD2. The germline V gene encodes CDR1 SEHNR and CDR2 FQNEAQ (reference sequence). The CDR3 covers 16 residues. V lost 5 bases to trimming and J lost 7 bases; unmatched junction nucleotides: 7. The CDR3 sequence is CASSPGLAGESGELFF. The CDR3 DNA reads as TGTGCCAGCAGCCCCGGACTAGCGGGAGAGAGCGGGGAGCTGTTTTTT.